This T cell receptor (beta chain) was captured by sequencing in a study of CD8 T cells in ankylosing spondylitis. Study-level points and caveats: In ankylosing spondylitis patients, matched synovial fluid reportedly showed significant enrichment of disease-linked clones. Disease-linked clones were found to be CD8+ and relatively rare in peripheral blood. A number of the motif variants had already been described in reactive arthritis synovial fluid and blood.

This clonotype was recorded many times. Its target is not known. Scientists made TCR beta libraries using quantitative 5'-RACE with molecular barcodes. One entry per CDR3 protein, called by TCRdb with MiXCR from the 5' RACE reads. The sample carries about 140,000 distinct CDR3 sequences, roughly 8.3% recorded once. V was trimmed by 6 bases and J by 6 bases, leaving 14 bases between them. The CDR3 sequence is 14 residues long. Germline-derived CDR1 and CDR2 are MNHNS and SASEGT. This TCR was sampled from a male donor with ankylosing spondylitis. The chain combines TRBV6-1 with TRBJ2-2, with D perhaps matching TRBD1 (6 bases). The source material was synovial fluid, either unsorted or a sorted T cell fraction (not recorded which). In nucleotides, the CDR3 is TGTGCCAGCAGACCTATACAGGGTCCCGGGGAGCTGTTTTTT. Amino acids: CASRPIQGPGELFF.